This entry lists 15 T cell receptor beta chains sequenced from one sample in a study of immune characterization of retroperitoneal liposarcoma. TCRdb used MiXCR to reprocess the PCR reads, holding one entry per CDR3 protein. The sample consists of approximately 9,000 distinct CDR3 sequences, around 30% of them appearing once. Sequences were obtained from tumor tissue. These receptors were obtained from a male donor with retroperitoneal liposarcoma.

This clonotype was observed at least ten times. The chain couples TRBV7-2 to TRBJ1-1, with D tentatively TRBD1 (6 bases). Germline values: CDR1 SGHTA, CDR2 FQGNSA. CDR3 length equals 15 residues. Deletions cut 1 base from V and 4 bases from J, with 13 bases between. The CDR3 protein is CASSLDPGTTTEAFF. Here the CDR3 DNA reads TGTGCCAGCAGCTTAGACCCAGGGACAACCACTGAAGCTTTCTTT.

By share, this clonotype ranks as medium-sized (0.01 to 0.1%). The chain uses TRBV12-3 or TRBV12-4 and TRBJ2-1; 8 bases fit TRBD2. With V trimmed by 7 bases and J by 5 bases, 7 bases remained unmatched. CDR3 length equals 14 residues. Here the CDR3 reads CASTVAGSNNEQFF. The CDR3 nucleotides read TGTGCCAGCACGGTAGCGGGGAGTAACAATGAGCAGTTCTTC.

This clonotype was picked up a small number of times. J is TRBJ2-5 and V is TRBV6-1, with TRBD2 matching 9 bases. J was trimmed by 2 bases and V by 4 bases; bases with no gene match: 2. CDR1 MNHNS and CDR2 SASEGT come from the germline V gene. This CDR3 region has 14 residues. The CDR3 bases are TGTGCCAGCAGTGGGGCGGGAGGGCAAGAGACCCAGTACTTC. This codes for CASSGAGGQETQYF.

V and J are TRBV12-5 and TRBJ2-1; the D gene is possibly TRBD1 (8 bases). The assigned J gene may be wrong: the sequence end matches TRBJ2-5 better. Per germline, CDR1 LGHNT and CDR2 FRNRAP. The CDR3 runs 16 residues. CDR3 in amino acids: CASGQLLDREGKTQYF. CDR3 nucleotide sequence: TGTGCTAGTGGGCAACTTTTGGACAGGGAGGGAAAGACCCAGTACTTC.

The chain recombines TRBV7-2 with TRBJ2-1; perhaps D is TRBD1 or TRBD2 (5 bases each). CDR1 is SGHTA and CDR2 is FQGNSA in the germline V gene. The length of the CDR3 is 17 residues. Trimming took 0 bases from V and 1 from J, leaving 13 bases between them. This chain's CDR3 is CASSLALGTGSYNEQFF. The CDR3 coding sequence is TGTGCCAGCAGCTTAGCGCTTGGGACGGGGTCCTACAATGAGCAGTTCTTC.

This clonotype appeared a few times. This sequence joins TRBV7-9 and TRBJ2-5; the D gene is possibly TRBD2 (6 bases). CDR3 length equals 14 residues. Germline values: CDR1 SEHNR, CDR2 FQNEAQ (reference sequence). The ends were cut back, 1 base at V and 11 bases at J, with 17 bases in the middle. CDR3 DNA sequence: TGTGCCAGCAGCTTAGTCGGGGGAGGCAATGAGCAGTACTTC. This gives the protein CASSLVGGGNEQYF.

V is TRBV6-6 and J is TRBJ2-3; no definite D call. This CDR3 is built from 12 residues. The V end was cut by 2 bases, the J end by 4 bases, with 4 bases between. CDR1 is MNHNY, CDR2 SVGAGI, per germline (reference sequence). CDR3 residues: CASSYVADTQYF. The CDR3 DNA is TGTGCCAGCAGTTACGTCGCAGATACGCAGTATTTT.

The chain combines TRBV6-6 with TRBJ2-3, with D uncertain. V was shortened by 0 bases and J by 11 bases, with 12 bases between the two germline ends. The CDR3 has 13 amino acids. CDR1 and CDR2 from the germline V gene are MNHNY and SVGAGI (reference sequence). This CDR3 is CASSYSRRPRQYF. CDR3 in DNA: TGTGCCAGCAGTTACTCTCGGCGACCCCGGCAGTATTTT.

The chain combines TRBV27 with TRBJ2-3; TRBD2 agrees at 9 bases. Germline CDR1 reads MNHEY; CDR2 reads SMNVEV (reference sequence). The CDR3 runs 15 residues. The V gene end was trimmed by 7 bases and the J gene end by 4 bases; junction bases not matched to a gene: 9. The CDR3 nucleotides are TGTGCCAGCAACCTCGCGGGGGGGAGCGCAGATACGCAGTATTTT. Protein product: CASNLAGGSADTQYF.

This clonotype was picked up many times. This chain joins TRBV6-6 and TRBJ2-5; D is uncertain. Matching the DNA end better, TRBJ2-7 makes the J call doubtful. The CDR3 has 11 residues. The germline V gene has CDR1 MNHNY and CDR2 SVGAGI (reference sequence). In DNA form, the CDR3 reads TGTGCCAGCAGTTACGTCAACGAGCAGTACTTC. The encoded protein is CASSYVNEQYF.

This clonotype has a count of ten or more. This chain connects TRBV6-6 to TRBJ1-4, with D possibly TRBD1 on 5 matching bases. This CDR3 region has 13 residues. Trimming removed 0 bases from V and 10 bases from J, with 9 bases in between. Germline V CDR1 and CDR2: MNHNY, SVGAGI (reference sequence). Here the CDR3 reads CASSYSSGGKLFF. CDR3 coding DNA: TGTGCCAGCAGTTACTCTTCCGGGGGAAAACTGTTTTTT.

This clonotype qualifies as medium-sized (0.01 to 0.1%). The chain is built from TRBV7-2 and TRBJ2-1; the D gene is possibly TRBD1 (6 bases). The V end was cut by 3 bases, the J end by 5 bases, with 11 bases between. CDR1 SGHTA and CDR2 FQGNSA come from the germline V gene. This CDR3 region has 14 residues. CDR3 loop: CASSFTQGNNEQFF. As DNA, the CDR3 is TGTGCCAGCAGCTTTACACAGGGAAACAATGAGCAGTTCTTC.

In regard to this clonotype: At one end, the junction sequence differs from germline, possibly due to a read error. CDR3 DNA sequence: TGTGCCAGCACCCGGGGCAGGGACTCCTACGAGCAGCACTTT. Its protein product is CASTRGRDSYEQHF. This chain connects TRBV7-6 to TRBJ2-7, with TRBD2 as a possible D gene (6 bases). Germline V gene sequence: CDR1 SGHVS, CDR2 FNYEAQ. This CDR3 comprises 14 residues. Using reference TRBV7-6 and TRBJ2-7 for the parts outside the CDR3, the full variable domain is GAGVSQSPRYKVTKRGQDVALRCDPISGHVSLYWYRQALGQGPEFLTYFNYEAQQDKSGLPNDRFSAERPEGSISTLTIQRTEQRDSAMYRCASTRGRDSYEQHFGPGTRLTVT.

The chain employs TRBV5-1 and TRBJ2-3, with TRBD1 matching over 7 bases. J gave up 3 bases and V 4 bases, and 5 bases lay outside the gene matches. This CDR3 is built from 14 residues. CDR1 and CDR2 (germline): SGHRS, YFSETQ. CDR3 protein: CASSPRTGTDTQYF. CDR3 coding DNA: TGCGCCAGCAGCCCTCGGACAGGAACAGATACGCAGTATTTT.

As concerns this clonotype: Since no conserved phenylalanine or tryptophan closes the CDR3, a read error is the likely cause. This chain links TRBV7-2 with TRBJ2-1; the D is unclear. The closer fit of TRBJ2-7 to the DNA end suggests the J call may be wrong. The CDR3 sequence is 11 residues long. The germline CDR1 and CDR2 sequences are SGHTA and FQGNSA. This chain's CDR3 is CASSLLNEQYP. The CDR3 DNA is TGTGCCAGCAGCTTATTGAACGAGCAGTACCCC.